Following are 5 T cell receptor beta chains from one sample sequenced in a study of blood T cells in healthy people across ages. Next came a second PCR, run for about 6 to 12 cycles, which used a sample-barcoded 5' primer along with a J-beta primer mix. TCRdb passed the 5' RACE reads through MiXCR, listing each CDR3 protein once. The sample lists 500,000 to 700,000 distinct CDR3 sequences, under 30% occurring once. The source material was blood. Receptors were obtained from a woman of 80 years or more in good health.

The chain combines TRBV15 with TRBJ1-1; D is unclear. The CDR3 is 13 amino acids. Per germline, CDR1 LNHNV and CDR2 YYDKDF (reference sequence). Trimming shortened V by 6 bases and J by 4 bases, and 12 bases separated the two germline ends. As DNA, the CDR3 is TGTGCCACCAGGTCCCTGAGGAGCACTGAAGCTTTCTTT. Residues: CATRSLRSTEAFF.

This chain joins TRBV5-1 and TRBJ2-2; tentatively, D is TRBD2 (6 bases). With 0 bases removed from V and 3 bases from J, the gap between germline ends came to 15 bases. The CDR3 covers 17 residues. The germline gives CDR1 SGHRS, CDR2 YFSETQ. This CDR3 is CASSLGGTEPYTGELFF. The CDR3 DNA sequence: TGCGCCAGCAGCTTGGGGGGGACTGAACCCTACACCGGGGAGCTGTTTTTT.

This clonotype was detected only a few times. A single base separates this from a much larger clone, so it may be a read error. The chain is built from TRBV4-3 and TRBJ2-5; D could derive from TRBD1 or TRBD2 (5 bases each). The length of the CDR3 is 15 residues. The germline V gene has CDR1 LGHNA and CDR2 YSLEER. Trimming shortened V by 0 bases and J by 11 bases, and 19 bases separated the two germline ends. For the CDR3, the DNA is TGCGCCAGCAGCCAAGATAGGAGAGGCCGGGGCCAGCAGTACTTC. Translated, it gives CASSQDRRGRGQQYF.

This clonotype appeared many times. V is TRBV9 and J is TRBJ2-5; 10 bases fit TRBD1. CDR1 and CDR2 (germline): SGDLS, YYNGEE. The CDR3 runs to 15 residues. The J segment lost 5 bases and the V segment lost 3 bases, leaving 7 bases of the junction unmatched. The CDR3 loop is CASSGGTGDSETQYF. The CDR3 nucleotides are TGTGCCAGCAGCGGCGGGACAGGGGATTCGGAGACCCAGTACTTC.

This clonotype appeared many times. Here the CDR3 reads CASSALTGGNTDTQYF. DNA for the CDR3: TGTGCCAGCAGCGCCTTGACAGGGGGCAACACAGATACGCAGTATTTT. The V call is TRBV9, the J call TRBJ2-3; 10 bases are a match to TRBD1. The V gene's germline CDR1 is SGDLS and CDR2 YYNGEE. The CDR3 runs 16 residues. The V segment lost 3 bases and the J segment 2 bases; nucleotides outside the gene matches: 6.